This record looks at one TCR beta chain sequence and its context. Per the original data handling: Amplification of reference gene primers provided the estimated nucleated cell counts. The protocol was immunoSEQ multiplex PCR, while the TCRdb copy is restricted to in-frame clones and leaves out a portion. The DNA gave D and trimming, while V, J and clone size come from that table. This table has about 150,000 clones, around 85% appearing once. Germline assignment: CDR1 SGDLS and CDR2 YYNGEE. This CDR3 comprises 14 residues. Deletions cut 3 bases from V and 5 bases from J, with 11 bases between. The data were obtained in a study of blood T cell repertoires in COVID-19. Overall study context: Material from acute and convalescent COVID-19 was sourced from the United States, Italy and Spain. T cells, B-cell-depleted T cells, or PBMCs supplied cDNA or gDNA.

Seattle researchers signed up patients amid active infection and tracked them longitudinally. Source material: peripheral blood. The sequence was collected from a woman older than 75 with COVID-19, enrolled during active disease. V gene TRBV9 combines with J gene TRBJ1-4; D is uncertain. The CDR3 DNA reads TGTGCCAGCAGCGGAGGCAGTCCGAATGAAAAACTGTTTTTT. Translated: CASSGGSPNEKLFF.